The 12 T cell receptor beta chains below come from one sample, sequenced in a study of metastatic and nonmetastatic thyroid tumors. Every patient was untreated before thyroid surgery. MiXCR was used by TCRdb to re-call the PCR reads. The sample carries about 59,000 clones, 15% to 20% recorded once. Source material: blood. Receptor source: a male donor with papillary thyroid cancer or a benign thyroid nodule (not recorded which). Some clones in this sample may be carry-over from other donors' samples.

There are many counts of this clone. This chain connects TRBV11-1 to TRBJ2-3, with D possibly matching TRBD1 (5 bases). The germline V gene has CDR1 SGHAT and CDR2 FQDESV (reference sequence). The CDR3 loop spans 16 amino acids. V lost 5 bases, J lost 1 base, and 16 bases lay in between. The CDR3 bases are TGTGCCAGCAGCCTTGAAGGGGCCTGGGGCACAGATACGCAGTATTTT. This encodes CASSLEGAWGTDTQYF.

This clone was observed many times. The CDR3 DNA is TGTGCCAGCAGCCAAGGGCGGGAGGGAACCTCTGGGGCCAACGTCCTGACTTTC. It translates to CASSQGREGTSGANVLTF. J is TRBJ2-6 and V is TRBV3-1, with 9 bases lining up with TRBD2. This CDR3 region has 18 residues. V dropped 1 base and J dropped 0; count of bases not matched to a gene: 4. Germline V CDR1 and CDR2: LGHDT, YNNKEL (reference sequence).

In its sample, this clone was seen many times. The chain combines TRBV9 with TRBJ2-3; D uncertain. The CDR3 loop spans 13 amino acids. V dropped 0 bases and J dropped 6 bases, with 8 bases sitting between them. CDR1 and CDR2 (germline): SGDLS, YYNGEE. The CDR3 DNA reads as TGTGCCAGCAGCGTAGACGTGGCTGATACGCAGTATTTT. Translated: CASSVDVADTQYF. Based on the CDR3 plus reference TRBV9 and TRBJ2-3, the full variable domain is DSGVTQTPKHLITATGQRVTLRCSPRSGDLSVYWYQQSLDQGLQFLIQYYNGEERAKGNILERFSAQQFPDLHSELNLSSLELGDSALYFCASSVDVADTQYFGPGTRLTVL.

This clone was observed at least ten times. This chain uses TRBV6-2 or TRBV6-3 with TRBJ2-1; possibly TRBD1 for D (5 bases). This CDR3 has 11 residues. V was clipped by 6 bases and J by 8 bases, with 8 bases between them. Germline-derived CDR1 and CDR2 are MNHEY and SVGEGT. CDR3 protein: CASSPGHEQFF. In DNA form, the CDR3 reads TGTGCCAGCAGCCCAGGGCATGAGCAGTTCTTC.

In its sample, this clone was seen many times. The chain is built from TRBV30 and TRBJ2-3, with 13 bases matching TRBD2. V lost 5 bases, J lost 6 bases, and 5 bases stayed unmatched. This CDR3 spans 14 amino acids. From germline, CDR1 is GTSNPN and CDR2 SVGIG (reference sequence). CDR3 amino acids: CAWGTSGVGDTQYF. CDR3 nucleotide sequence: TGTGCCTGGGGGACTAGCGGGGTCGGGGATACGCAGTATTTT. The full variable domain, rest sourced from reference TRBV30 and TRBJ2-3, is SQTIHQWPATLVQPVGSPLSLECTVEGTSNPNLYWYRQAAGRGLQLLFYSVGIGQISSEVPQNLSASRPQDRQFILSSKKLLLSDSGFYLCAWGTSGVGDTQYFGPGTRLTVL.

This clone was observed at least ten times. At one of its ends the junction is not consistent with the germline gene, which may arise from a read error. V is TRBV7-7 and J is TRBJ2-5; D gene uncertain. The V gene's germline CDR1 is SSHAT and CDR2 FNYEAQ (reference sequence). CDR3 length: 13 amino acids. CDR3 in amino acids: CASSNGLKETQYF. In DNA form, the CDR3 reads TGTGCTAGCAGCAACGGGCTAAAAGAGACCCAGTACTTC.

This clone appeared many times. The J gene is TRBJ2-3, the V gene TRBV20-1; 8 positions match TRBD2. Trimming removed 8 bases from V and 2 bases from J; junction bases left unmatched: 6. Germline V lookup: CDR1 DFQATT, CDR2 SNEGSKA (reference sequence). The CDR3 totals 13 residues. The CDR3 reads CSPTSGPTDTQYF. For the CDR3, the DNA is TGCAGTCCAACTAGCGGACCCACAGATACGCAGTATTTT.

Remarks on this clone: A much larger clone lies one base from this, so it may be a read error. This chain uses TRBV5-7 with TRBJ2-7, with D unclear. TRBV5-7 is classed as an ORF, of uncertain function. Trimming shortened V by 2 bases and J by 3 bases, and 9 bases separated the two germline ends. The CDR3 is 13 residues long. This CDR3 reads CASSLSPFYEQYF. DNA of the CDR3: TGTGCCAGCAGCTTATCTCCCTTCTACGAGCAGTACTTC.

This clone showed up many times. V usage is TRBV3-1 and J usage is TRBJ1-5; 7 bases line up with TRBD1. V lost 2 bases to trimming and J lost 5 bases; unmatched junction nucleotides: 3. CDR3 size: 14 residues. Germline V gene data show CDR1 as LGHDT and CDR2 as YNNKEL (reference sequence). CDR3 DNA: TGTGCCAGCAGCCAAACAGGGGCTTATCAGCCCCAGCATTTT. Translation: CASSQTGAYQPQHF.

Worth noting for this clone: An end of the junction differs from the germline gene, which may be a read error. The genes are TRBV28 and TRBJ1-6, with no clear D. The CDR3 runs to 13 residues. Germline values: CDR1 MDHEN, CDR2 SYDVKM. The CDR3 DNA is TGTGCCAGCAGCATCGATGACAATCCAGCCCTCAACTTT. This gives the protein CASSIDDNPALNF.

The table lists this clone with many counts. The chain employs TRBV9 and TRBJ2-1; 7 nucleotides align to TRBD1. This CDR3 is 14 amino acids long. Germline V CDR1 and CDR2: SGDLS, YYNGEE. The junction had 7 bases not matched to a gene; V was cut back by 0 bases and J by 10 bases. The CDR3 sequence: CASSVEEGAYEQFF. For the CDR3, the DNA is TGTGCCAGCAGCGTAGAAGAGGGGGCGTACGAGCAGTTCTTC.

This clone has at least ten counts. At the DNA level, this CDR3 is encoded by other sequences in the same sample as well. This chain connects TRBV20-1 to TRBJ2-7; 9 nucleotides line up with TRBD1. V shed 7 bases, J shed 5 bases, and the junction held 9 bases outside the gene matches. The V gene's germline CDR1 is DFQATT and CDR2 SNEGSKA (reference sequence). CDR3 length equals 13 residues. CDR3 nucleotide sequence: TGCAGTGTGAAGGGACAGGGTGATCACGAGCAGTACTTC. Translation: CSVKGQGDHEQYF.